A single sample is the source of the 18 T cell receptor beta chains below, sequenced in a study. TCRdb analysed the RT-PCR reads with MiXCR anew, one entry per CDR3 protein. The repertoire has about 700,000 distinct CDR3 sequences, 11% to 15% of them found once; the top ten carry 3% to 4.5%. Sequences were obtained from memory CD4+ T cells from blood. The receptors come from a female donor in good health, serving as a healthy control.

This clonotype was recorded many times. This CDR3 is CASSVGTGGNQPQHF. The DNA for the CDR3 is TGTGCCAGCAGCGTAGGGACAGGGGGTAATCAGCCCCAGCATTTT. The J gene is TRBJ1-5, the V gene TRBV9; TRBD1 agrees at 10 bases. CDR1 is SGDLS, CDR2 YYNGEE, per germline. The CDR3 extends over 15 amino acids. Unmatched junction bases numbered 1, after V lost 0 bases and J lost 4 bases.

This clonotype was seen at least ten times. This chain joins TRBV7-9 and TRBJ2-1; no definite D call. Germline V CDR1 and CDR2: SEHNR, FQNEAQ (reference sequence). V was pared by 1 base and J by 6 bases, with 7 bases between. CDR3 length equals 13 residues. The CDR3 loop reads CASSLVPSNEQFF. As DNA, the CDR3 is TGTGCCAGCAGCTTAGTACCCAGCAATGAGCAGTTCTTC. The full variable domain, in which reference TRBV7-9 and TRBJ2-1 provide the parts outside the CDR3, is DTGVSQNPRHKITKRGQNVTFRCDPISEHNRLYWYRQTLGQGPEFLTYFQNEAQLEKSRLLSDRFSAERPKGSFSTLEIQRTEQGDSAMYLCASSLVPSNEQFFGPGTRLTVL.

The V and J genes are TRBV6-2 or TRBV6-3 and TRBJ2-7, with 8 nucleotides matching TRBD2. The V segment lost 6 bases and the J segment 12 bases; nucleotides outside the gene matches: 10. The CDR3 loop spans 12 amino acids. Looked up from germline, CDR1 is MNHEY and CDR2 is SVGEGT. For the CDR3, the DNA is TGTGCCAGCAGCGAAGCGGGGGCTCAGCTGTACTTC. Amino acid sequence: CASSEAGAQLYF.

The V gene is TRBV9, the J gene TRBJ2-3; D is possibly TRBD2 (6 bases). With 4 bases removed from V and 8 bases from J, the gap between germline ends came to 14 bases. From germline, CDR1 is SGDLS and CDR2 YYNGEE. The CDR3 consists of 13 residues. The CDR3 sequence: CASSSSGEGTQYF. CDR3 nucleotide sequence: TGTGCCAGCAGCTCATCGGGAGAAGGTACGCAGTATTTT.

The rearrangement links TRBV7-9 to TRBJ1-6; 9 bases fit TRBD1. CDR3 size: 16 residues. Germline assignment: CDR1 SEHNR and CDR2 FQNEAQ (reference sequence). V dropped 1 base and J dropped 11; count of bases not matched to a gene: 9. DNA of the CDR3: TGTGCCAGCAGCTTAGAAGTGGGACAGGGTATTCCACCCCTCCACTTT. Translated: CASSLEVGQGIPPLHF.

The sample holds a few counts of this clonotype. The chain combines TRBV21-1 with TRBJ1-3. TRBV21-1 is labeled a pseudogene. This CDR3 spans 13 amino acids. The CDR3 reads CASSTRSGNTIYF. The CDR3 nucleotides read TGTGCCAGCAGCACCCGATCTGGAAACACCATATATTTT.

This clonotype has just a few counts. V usage is TRBV27 and J usage is TRBJ2-3; D may be TRBD1 (6 bases). Looked up from germline, CDR1 is MNHEY and CDR2 is SMNVEV (reference sequence). The CDR3 is made up of 15 amino acids. Trimming shortened V by 2 bases and J by 1 base, and 10 bases separated the two germline ends. The CDR3 protein is CASSLRDTRTDTQYF. CDR3 in DNA: TGTGCCAGCAGTTTAAGGGACACTCGCACAGATACGCAGTATTTT.

The chain carries TRBV30 and TRBJ2-1; 10 bases align to TRBD1. From germline, CDR1 is GTSNPN and CDR2 SVGIG (reference sequence). V lost 4 bases, J lost 4 bases, and 4 bases stayed unmatched. This CDR3 region has 14 residues. The CDR3 coding sequence is TGTGCCTGGAATCTGGGACAGGGGTACAATGAGCAGTTCTTC. Encoded protein: CAWNLGQGYNEQFF.

The rearrangement uses TRBV6-6 and TRBJ1-1, with 7 bases identical to TRBD1. Trimming took 4 bases from V and 4 from J; bases not matched to a gene: 6. The CDR3 spans 14 residues. Germline V gene sequence: CDR1 MNHNY, CDR2 SVGAGI (reference sequence). For the CDR3, the DNA is TGTGCCAGCAGTTTCCAACAGGGGAGCACTGAAGCTTTCTTT. Protein product: CASSFQQGSTEAFF.

This clonotype was observed many times. The chain has TRBV11-3 and TRBJ2-1; the D gene is possibly TRBD2 (5 bases). CDR3 length: 15 amino acids. V lost 0 bases and J 5 bases, leaving 11 bases between the germline ends. Germline V gene sequence: CDR1 SGHNT, CDR2 YENEEA. The CDR3 loop reads CASSLDSSRDNEQFF. The CDR3 region has the DNA TGTGCCAGCAGCTTAGATTCTAGCCGTGACAATGAGCAGTTCTTC.

This clonotype was recorded many times. V gene TRBV20-1 combines with J gene TRBJ2-3; D is unclear. Germline values: CDR1 DFQATT, CDR2 SNEGSKA (reference sequence). The V end lost 3 bases, the J end lost 1 base, and 11 bases lay between the germline ends. The CDR3 spans 14 residues. CDR3 sequence (DNA): TGCAGTGCTAGTGCAGTTATCGGCACAGATACGCAGTATTTT. It codes for CSASAVIGTDTQYF.

This chain connects TRBV20-1 to TRBJ1-2; TRBD1 is a possible D gene (5 bases). V shed 4 bases and J shed 0 bases, with 33 bases lying between them. CDR1 is DFQATT and CDR2 is SNEGSKA in the germline V gene (reference sequence). There are 21 residues in the CDR3. CDR3: CSAISPAFQPLGVGANYGYTF. CDR3 in DNA: TGCAGTGCTATAAGCCCAGCTTTTCAACCTTTGGGGGTTGGGGCTAACTATGGCTACACCTTC.

The CDR3 loop is CATSDPMTRYNEQFF. The CDR3 coding sequence is TGTGCCACCAGTGATCCCATGACTAGGTACAATGAGCAGTTCTTC. V is TRBV24-1 and J is TRBJ2-1; possibly TRBD2 for D (6 bases). Trimming pared 3 bases from V and 4 bases from J, leaving 12 bases between. Per the germline V gene, CDR1 is KGHDR and CDR2 is SFDVKD. The CDR3 covers 15 residues.

This clonotype was seen at least ten times. The V and J genes are TRBV24-1 and TRBJ2-1; D remains ambiguous. The germline V gene has CDR1 KGHDR and CDR2 SFDVKD. The CDR3 is 13 residues long. Trimming shortened V by 5 bases and J by 6 bases, and 10 bases separated the two germline ends. The CDR3 bases are TGTGCCACCAGTGTCGGCAGCCGCAATGAGCAGTTCTTC. This codes for CATSVGSRNEQFF.

V and J are TRBV3-1 and TRBJ1-6, with D possibly being TRBD1 (5 bases). The CDR3 covers 15 residues. Germline CDR1 is LGHDT and CDR2 is YNNKEL (reference sequence). V shed 2 bases and J shed 8 bases, with 13 bases lying between them. This chain's CDR3 is CASSQMEGWDSPLHF. For the CDR3, the DNA is TGTGCCAGCAGCCAAATGGAGGGGTGGGATTCACCCCTCCACTTT. Looking up the rest from reference TRBV3-1 and TRBJ1-6 gives the full variable domain: DTAVSQTPKYLVTQMGNDKSIKCEQNLGHDTMYWYKQDSKKFLKIMFSYNNKELIINETVPNRFSPKSPDKAHLNLHINSLELGDSAVYFCASSQMEGWDSPLHFGNGTRLTVT.

This clonotype came up many times. The chain employs TRBV28 and TRBJ2-7; weak D call: TRBD1 (6 bases). Germline CDR1 is MDHEN and CDR2 is SYDVKM. The CDR3 extends over 13 amino acids. Trimming took off 2 bases at V and 6 bases at J, with 11 bases between the two ends. The DNA of the CDR3 is TGTGCCAGCAGTTTAATTAAAGGGGGCGAGCAGTACTTC. This sequence encodes CASSLIKGGEQYF.

The gene calls are TRBV6-2 or TRBV6-3 and TRBJ2-1, with 10 nucleotides matching TRBD2. Per germline, CDR1 MNHEY and CDR2 SVGEGT. CDR3 length: 15 residues. Germline trimming cut 7 bases from V and 6 bases from J; bases unmatched to any gene: 9. CDR3 nucleotides: TGTGCCAGCAACCTAGGACTAGCGGACATCAATGAGCAGTTCTTC. This sequence encodes CASNLGLADINEQFF.

Comments on this clonotype: A much larger clone differs from this one at a single base, so this may be a read error. The rearrangement links TRBV10-3 to TRBJ2-3; no clear D. Trimming stripped 2 bases from V and 0 bases from J, with 6 bases between. CDR1 and CDR2 from the germline V gene are ENHRY and SYGVKD. There are 14 residues in the CDR3. The CDR3 spells CAISEADSTDTQYF. CDR3 DNA: TGTGCCATCAGTGAGGCGGATAGCACAGATACGCAGTATTTT.